The T cell receptor beta chain described here comes from a study of glioma-infiltrating T cells. TCR alpha and beta CDR3 regions were amplified from RNA using iRepertoire nested multiplex PCR. Input was roughly 95-400 ng of tissue mRNA or PBMC total RNA. MiXCR, applied by TCRdb to the multiplex PCR reads, yields one record per CDR3 protein. The sample consists of 150,000 or so distinct CDR3 sequences, 39% of them appearing once. Study observations and caveats: Tissue and blood shared very few CDR3 sequences.

A word on this clonotype: The antigen is not known.

With 6 bases clipped from V and 2 bases from J, the junction kept 4 bases outside the gene matches. Germline V gene lookup returns CDR1 MDHEN and CDR2 SYDVKM. The length of the CDR3 is 14 residues. Sequencing was performed on glioma tissue, nonneoplastic brain tissue, or PBMCs (not recorded which). The chain carries TRBV28 and TRBJ1-2; TRBD1 matches at 9 bases. The TCR was taken from a human donor with low-grade glioma or glioblastoma, undergoing nonglioma brain surgery, or in good health (not recorded which). Here the CDR3 DNA reads TGTGCCAGCAGACAGGGGGCGCGGAACTATGGCTACACCTTC. Encoded protein: CASRQGARNYGYTF.